The T cell receptor (beta chain) described here comes from a study of shared clonotypes between healthy human individuals. Study details: Used for every donor were three CD4 naive, three CD4 memory, two CD8 naive and one CD8 memory plate.

Profiling relied on immunoSEQ multiplex PCR, and the TCRdb table lists in-frame clones only, not all of them. The sample shows about 2 million clones, just under 95% of them seen only once. Terminally differentiated effector memory CD45RA+ cells were left out of the naive CD8 fraction, which was CD45RO-negative and positively selected for CCR7. With regard to this clone: The antigen is unknown.

Study outcomes and limitations: The study generally estimated greater richness for naive than memory subsets. Some naive CD4 clonotypes, 4% to 6%, turned up in common across a few donors.

Specimen: naive CD8+ T cells sorted from blood. This sequence originates from a man aged 18 to 29 in good health.

CDR3 sequence (DNA): TGTGCCAGCAGCTTAGAGGCGTTCCAAGAGACCCAGTACTTC. Protein product: CASSLEAFQETQYF. This chain connects TRBV7-2 to TRBJ2-5, with D uncertain. The V and J ends lost 1 base and 1 base respectively, with 7 bases between them. Germline V gene lookup returns CDR1 SGHTA and CDR2 FQGNSA. CDR3 length: 14 amino acids.